These T cell receptor beta chains were read from a single sample in a study of blood T cells in healthy people across ages. TCRdb re-called the 5' RACE reads through MiXCR, storing one row per CDR3 protein. The data show 700,000 to 800,000 distinct CDR3 sequences, 40% to 45% seen once. Sequenced input: blood. The receptors shown here come from an older woman in good health. Each CDR3 is given with its conserved first and last residue. Each record gives: V gene, D gene, J gene, clone size, CDR3 DNA, CDR3 protein. The D gene is left open where the match is weak. Some rows have no size entry. The others give once, few or many, or a class for an expanded clone.

TRBV20-1	-	TRBJ2-4	few	TGCAGTGCTCTGGGGAGAGACATTCAGTACTTC	CSALGRDIQYF
TRBV3-1	TRBD2	TRBJ2-5	-	TGTGCCAGCAGCCAAGTTGCGGGGGGCCCCAAAGAGACCCAGTACTTC	CASSQVAGGPKETQYF
TRBV7-6	-	TRBJ1-2	-	TGTGCCAGCAGCTTAGGGGTAGGGGATTATGGCTACACCTTC	CASSLGVGDYGYTF
TRBV5-1	-	TRBJ2-4	-	TGCGCCAGCAGCTTGGACATGGGGAGCATTCAGTACTTC	CASSLDMGSIQYF
TRBV5-1	TRBD2	TRBJ2-1	-	TGCGCCAGCAGCCCCCTTCGAGCTAGCGGAGACTATAATGAGCAGTTCTTC	CASSPLRASGDYNEQFF
TRBV3-1	TRBD2	TRBJ2-1	-	TGTGCCAGCAGCCGCAGATCAGGAGGGACTACCAATGAGCAGTTCTTC	CASSRRSGGTTNEQFF
TRBV15	-	TRBJ1-5	many	TGTGCCACCAGCAGGGACCCCGATAGGCCCCAGCATTTT	CATSRDPDRPQHF
TRBV7-6	-	TRBJ2-1	-	TGTGCCAGCAGCCCGCTAGAACTAGCTGGTGAGCAGTTCTTC	CASSPLELAGEQFF
TRBV20-1	-	TRBJ1-2	-	TGCAGTGCTAGAGATCGGTCACAGGCCCATGGGAGTGGCTACACCTTC	CSARDRSQAHGSGYTF
TRBV20-1	-	TRBJ2-7	-	TGCAGTGCTAGACTGAGACTGGGGGCGAACGAGCAGTACTTC	CSARLRLGANEQYF
TRBV28	TRBD1	TRBJ1-4	-	TGTGCCAGCGAACCCCTCGACAGGGAAGGAAAACTGTTTTTT	CASEPLDREGKLFF
TRBV12-3/TRBV12-4	TRBD1	TRBJ2-4	few	TGTGCCAGCAGTCGACAGGGAAAAAACATTCAGTACTTC	CASSRQGKNIQYF
TRBV20-1	TRBD1	TRBJ1-5	few	TGCAGTGCCCGAGGGACAGGGGGACAGCCCCAGCATTTT	CSARGTGGQPQHF
TRBV5-1	TRBD2	TRBJ2-5	-	TGCGCCAGCGGCACCGGGACTAGCGGACCTCAAGAGACCCAGTACTTC	CASGTGTSGPQETQYF
TRBV12-3/TRBV12-4	-	TRBJ1-5	-	TGTGCCAGTAGCCAAGGCCCCCCCGGCAATCAGCCCCAGCATTTT	CASSQGPPGNQPQHF
TRBV29-1	-	TRBJ2-1	few	TGCAGCGTGTCTCTTACCTACAATGAGCAGTTCTTC	CSVSLTYNEQFF
TRBV20-1	-	TRBJ2-4	-	TGCAGTGCTAGTCCCATTGGCAAAAACATTCAGTACTTC	CSASPIGKNIQYF
TRBV10-3	TRBD1	TRBJ1-5	once	TGTGCCACATGGGACAGGGAACAGCCCCAGCATTTT	CATWDREQPQHF
TRBV4-2	-	TRBJ2-3	-	TGTGCCAGCAGCCAAGGACAATCGGGGTTCGCAGATACGCAGTATTTT	CASSQGQSGFADTQYF
TRBV7-9	-	TRBJ2-5	few	TGTGCCAGCAGCCCTGGGGGACCAGAAGAGACCCAGTACTTC	CASSPGGPEETQYF
TRBV9	-	TRBJ2-7	many	TGTGCCAGCAGCTCGGGACGGAGCAATCGCGAGCAGTACTTC	CASSSGRSNREQYF
TRBV12-5	-	TRBJ2-2	-	TGTGCTAGTGGTTTTAGGATAACCGGGGAGCTGTTTTTT	CASGFRITGELFF
TRBV15	TRBD2	TRBJ2-1	-	TGTGCCACCAGCAGAGTAGCGGGGGAATTCTACAATGAGCAGTTCTTC	CATSRVAGEFYNEQFF
TRBV15	-	TRBJ2-2	-	TGTGCCACCAGCAGAGATCCCCAGAACACCGGGGAGCTGTTTTTT	CATSRDPQNTGELFF
TRBV27	TRBD1	TRBJ2-1	many	TGTGCCAGCAGTAGGACAGGCCCCGGGTACAATGAGCAGTTCTTC	CASSRTGPGYNEQFF
TRBV6-2/TRBV6-3	-	TRBJ2-1	-	TGTGCCAGCAGTTACGGACTCATATATGAGCAGTTCTTC	CASSYGLIYEQFF
TRBV7-2	-	TRBJ2-5	once	TGTGCCAGCAGCTTAGCGCGGGGTTGGCAAGAGACCCAGTACTTC	CASSLARGWQETQYF
TRBV28	-	TRBJ2-3	-	TGTGCCACCCTTTACGGAAGGGGTTTCACAGATACGCAGTATTTT	CATLYGRGFTDTQYF